This T cell receptor (beta chain) originates from a study of T cells in Graves' hyperthyroidism and ophthalmopathy. Broader study findings: The model forecast ophthalmopathy, anticipating it by a median around 6.4 months before onset. Ophthalmopathy was told apart from stable hyperthyroidism by a 13 V-J model. Blood also carried most thyroid clonotypes expanded above 0.001.

There are 15 residues in the CDR3. From germline, CDR1 is SGHRS and CDR2 YFSETQ. V shed 4 bases and J shed 1 base, with 14 bases lying between them. In this sample, this clonotype turned up many times. The antigen is unknown. The study left out patients who had uncontrolled infection, other autoimmune disease, pregnancy or lactation. TCR beta CDR3 regions were amplified from RNA. The TCR CDR3 first-round RT-PCR relied on the HTBI primer set. TCRdb passed the multiplex PCR reads through MiXCR, listing each CDR3 protein once. The sample lists about 660,000 distinct CDR3 sequences; 45% were seen once. The sequence was obtained from an adult man with Graves' disease, either hyperthyroidism or ophthalmopathy (not recorded which). Input material: peripheral blood or thyroid tissue (not recorded which). This chain connects TRBV5-1 to TRBJ1-1, with D possibly TRBD1 on 5 matching bases. This chain's CDR3 is CASSIGGTSNTEAFF. The CDR3 coding sequence is TGCGCCAGCAGCATCGGGGGTACATCGAACACTGAAGCTTTCTTT.